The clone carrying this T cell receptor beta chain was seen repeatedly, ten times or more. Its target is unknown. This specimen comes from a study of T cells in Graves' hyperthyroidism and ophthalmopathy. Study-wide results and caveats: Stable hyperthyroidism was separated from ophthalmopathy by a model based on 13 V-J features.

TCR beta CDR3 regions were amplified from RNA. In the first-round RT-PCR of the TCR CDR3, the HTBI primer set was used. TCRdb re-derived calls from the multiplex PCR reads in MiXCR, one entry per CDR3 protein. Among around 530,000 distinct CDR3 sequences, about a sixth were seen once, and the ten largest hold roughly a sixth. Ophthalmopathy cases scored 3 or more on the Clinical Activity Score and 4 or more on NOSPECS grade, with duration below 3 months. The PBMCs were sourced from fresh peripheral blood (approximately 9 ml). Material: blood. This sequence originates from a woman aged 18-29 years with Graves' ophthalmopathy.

The CDR3 is CAISATSGTYEQYF. The DNA for the CDR3 is TGTGCCATCAGCGCGACTAGCGGCACCTACGAGCAGTACTTC. The chain employs TRBV10-3 and TRBJ2-7; 9 bases are shared with TRBD2. The CDR3 runs to 14 residues. The V segment lost 6 bases and the J segment 2 bases; nucleotides outside the gene matches: 5. CDR1 and CDR2 from the germline V gene are ENHRY and SYGVKD.